The 23 T cell receptor beta chains below all came from one sample that was sequenced in a study of T cell clonality in common variable immunodeficiency. Study-wide results and limits: Common variable immunodeficiency TCR beta sequences reportedly had fewer deletions and N-nucleotide insertions.

Measured with immunoSEQ multiplex PCR; TCRdb has only the in-frame clones, and not every one. The specimen has some 42,000 clones, none found just once. For these receptors, no antigen is known. Material: peripheral blood mononuclear cells. Every receptor here comes from a human donor with common variable immunodeficiency.

This clone was observed at least ten times. Coverage ceases 3 residues before the CDR3 finishes, and the germline J gene fills in the end. The chain carries TRBV29-1 and TRBJ2-5, with unresolved D. Germline CDR1 and CDR2: SQVTM and ANQGSEA. The V gene lost 2 bases and the J gene lost 3 bases, with 19 bases spanning the gap. The CDR3 runs 16 residues. CDR3 loop: CSVEPLSAAAEETQYF. The CDR3 bases that were read are TGCAGCGTTGAACCCCTCTCTGCCGCCGCGGAAGAGACC.

Notes on this clone: The CDR3 extends 3 residues past the end of the read, so its final part is completed from the germline J gene. The chain uses TRBV19 and TRBJ2-2, with TRBD1 matching 9 bases. Germline V gene data show CDR1 as LNHDA and CDR2 as SQIVND (reference sequence). The CDR3 is made up of 15 amino acids. The V gene end was trimmed by 6 bases and the J gene end by 4 bases; junction bases not matched to a gene: 6. The CDR3 DNA, read in part, is TGTGCCAGTAGGACCGGACAGGGGCCCACCGGGGAG. Its protein is CASRTGQGPTGE. The whole CDR3 protein is CASRTGQGPTGELFF. The entire variable domain, with the rest obtained from reference TRBV19 and TRBJ2-2, is as follows: DGGITQSPKYLFRKEGQNVTLSCEQNLNHDAMYWYRQDPGQGLRLIYYSQIVNDFQKGDIAEGYSVSREKKESFPLTVTSAQKNPTAFYLCASRTGQGPTGELFFGEGSRLTVL.

This clone was found a few times. The read stops 3 residues short of the end of the CDR3; the missing end is completed from the germline J gene. V and J are TRBV7-2 and TRBJ2-3; the D gene is possibly TRBD1 (6 bases). The CDR3 is made up of 14 amino acids. CDR1 SGHTA and CDR2 FQGNSA come from the germline V gene. V lost 1 base and J lost 3, with 8 bases in between. The CDR3 DNA, read in part, is TGTGCCAGCAGCTTAGACAGGGCTACAGATACG. Its translation is CASSLDRATDT. The entire CDR3 is CASSLDRATDTQYF.

On this clone: The CDR3 goes on 3 residues after the read ends, and that part is filled in from the germline J gene. The rearrangement joins TRBV20-1 to TRBJ2-5; TRBD2 aligns across 7 bases. The CDR3 length is 15 residues. The germline V gene encodes CDR1 DFQATT and CDR2 SNEGSKA (reference sequence). The trim removed 6 bases at V and 3 bases at J, leaving 13 bases unmatched. The CDR3 spells CSAPRGGARKETQYF. Incomplete CDR3 DNA: TGCAGTGCCCCAAGGGGAGGGGCCAGAAAAGAGACC.

This clone was counted ten times or more. The read stops 3 residues short of the end of the CDR3; the missing end is completed from the germline J gene. The chain joins TRBV5-1 to TRBJ1-6; a possible D gene is TRBD1 (6 bases). V lost 0 bases to trimming and J lost 9 bases, with 22 bases between them. Per germline, CDR1 SGHRS and CDR2 YFSETQ. This CDR3 is built from 18 residues. CDR3 DNA, as far as it was read: TGCGCCAGCAGCTTGGCCGGGTTCGTTAGGACAGTCCGTTCACCC. It translates to CASSLAGFVRTVRSP. The full-length CDR3 reads as CASSLAGFVRTVRSPLHF.

This clone was detected a few times. The CDR3 loop reads CAWSRPDTQYF. CDR3 DNA, as far as it was read: TGTGCCTGGAGCAGGCCCGATACG. The chain uses TRBV30 and TRBJ2-3, with D unresolved. The sequence runs out 3 residues before the end of the CDR3; the remainder is reconstructed from the germline J gene. Germline CDR1 reads GTSNPN; CDR2 reads SVGIG (reference sequence). This CDR3 spans 11 amino acids. Trimming removed 3 bases at V and 6 bases at J, with 7 bases between.

This clone was observed a few times. Read sequence stops 3 residues before the CDR3 end, and the germline J gene provides the missing end. The chain links TRBV6-2 or TRBV6-3 to TRBJ2-5; TRBD2 matches 8 bases. J lost 2 bases, V lost 7 bases, and 9 bases had no gene match. This CDR3 comprises 15 residues. CDR1 MNHEY and CDR2 SVGEGT come from the germline V gene. Partial CDR3 DNA: TGTGCCAGCACCCTTGCGGCTAGCGGGCAAGAGACC. This translates into CASTLAASGQET. The whole CDR3 region reads CASTLAASGQETQYF.

This clone turned up a few times. CDR3 DNA (partial): TGTGCCAGCAGCTCCGGTAGGGTGGATACG. This codes for CASSSGRVDT. In full, the CDR3 reads CASSSGRVDTQYF. The chain joins TRBV11-3 to TRBJ2-3, with unresolved D. The CDR3 goes on 3 residues after the read ends, and that part is filled in from the germline J gene. CDR1 SGHNT and CDR2 YENEEA come from the germline V gene. CDR3 length equals 13 residues. The germline V and J ends were trimmed by 4 bases and 6 bases, with 11 bases remaining between them.

Worth noting for this clone: The CDR3 end lies 3 residues beyond the end of the read and is filled in from the germline J gene. The rearrangement uses TRBV7-6 and TRBJ1-3; D may be TRBD1 (5 bases). The germline V and J ends were trimmed by 2 bases and 2 bases, with 7 bases remaining between them. This CDR3 comprises 14 residues. Germline assignment: CDR1 SGHVS and CDR2 FNYEAQ. This chain's CDR3 is CASSLSGAGNTIYF. Partial CDR3 DNA: TGTGCCAGCAGCTTATCGGGGGCTGGAAACACC. Full variable domain (remainder filled in from reference TRBV7-6 and TRBJ1-3): GAGVSQSPRYKVTKRGQDVALRCDPISGHVSLYWYRQALGQGPEFLTYFNYEAQQDKSGLPNDRFSAERPEGSISTLTIQRTEQRDSAMYRCASSLSGAGNTIYFGEGSWLTVV.

This clone was seen ten or more times. The read terminates 3 residues ahead of where the CDR3 ends, so the germline J gene completes it. V usage is TRBV5-1 and J usage is TRBJ1-4; D perhaps matches TRBD1 (6 bases). V was clipped by 0 bases and J by 3 bases, with 9 bases between them. This CDR3 spans 15 amino acids. From germline, CDR1 is SGHRS and CDR2 YFSETQ. The CDR3 loop reads CASSLDGGPNEKLFF. The CDR3 DNA, read in part, is TGCGCCAGCAGCTTGGATGGGGGCCCTAATGAAAAA.

This clone was counted only a few times. The CDR3 bases that were read are TGTGCCAGCAGACCCATACAGGGGCCGGGCACAGATACG. It yields the protein CASRPIQGPGTDT. The entire CDR3 is CASRPIQGPGTDTQYF. The genes are TRBV6-2 or TRBV6-3 and TRBJ2-3; 7 bases line up with TRBD1. With the read ending 3 residues before the CDR3 end, the germline J gene is used to fill in that end. With 6 bases clipped from V and 1 base from J, the junction kept 10 bases outside the gene matches. There are 16 residues in the CDR3. Germline loops: CDR1 MNHEY, CDR2 SVGEGT.

At least ten counts were recorded for this clone. The CDR3 is cut off 3 residues early in the read; its end comes from the germline J gene. This sequence joins TRBV7-3 and TRBJ2-2, with D possibly TRBD2 on 6 matching bases. From germline, CDR1 is SGHTA and CDR2 FQGTGA. The CDR3 spans 15 residues. Trimming pared 4 bases from V and 5 bases from J, leaving 14 bases between. CDR3 sequence: CASSYSGGGTGELFF. CDR3 DNA, as far as it was read: TGTGCCAGCAGCTATAGCGGAGGCGGGACCGGGGAG. The full variable domain, in which reference TRBV7-3 and TRBJ2-2 provide the parts outside the CDR3, is GAGVSQTPSNKVTEKGKYVELRCDPISGHTALYWYRQSLGQGPEFLIYFQGTGAADDSGLPNDRFFAVRPEGSVSTLKIQRTERGDSAVYLCASSYSGGGTGELFFGEGSRLTVL.

There are a few counts of this clone. The covered CDR3 bases are TGTGCCAGCTGGGACAGGGAGTTTGATCAGCCC. Its protein is CASWDREFDQP. The whole CDR3 region reads CASWDREFDQPYTF. The rearrangement uses TRBV19 and TRBJ1-2; 9 bases match TRBD1. The CDR3 goes on 3 residues after the read ends, and that part is filled in from the germline J gene. The CDR3 sequence is 14 residues long. Germline lookup yields CDR1 LNHDA and CDR2 SQIVND (reference sequence).

As to this clone: The CDR3 extends 3 residues past the end of the read, so its final part is completed from the germline J gene. This chain links TRBV5-1 with TRBJ2-1; 7 nucleotides line up with TRBD1. The CDR3 is 12 residues long. Germline CDR1 SGHRS, CDR2 YFSETQ. V lost 4 bases and J lost 9; bases outside the gene matches: 4. CDR3 in amino acids: CASSRDRTEQFF. The DNA read from the CDR3 is TGCGCCAGCAGCAGGGACAGAACTGAG.

This clone was found many times. The read ends 3 residues early relative to the CDR3; the germline J gene fills the gap. The rearrangement links TRBV29-1 to TRBJ2-1; 11 nucleotides agree with TRBD1. V dropped 1 base and J dropped 7; count of bases not matched to a gene: 0. The CDR3 loop spans 13 amino acids. Germline values: CDR1 SQVTM, CDR2 ANQGSEA. CDR3: CSVEGDRGNEQFF. Partial CDR3 DNA: TGCAGCGTTGAAGGGGACAGGGGGAATGAG.

In its sample, this clone was seen many times. The CDR3 goes on 3 residues after the read ends, and that part is filled in from the germline J gene. The chain recombines TRBV20-1 with TRBJ2-1; 10 nucleotides align to TRBD1. There are 13 residues in the CDR3. Looked up from germline, CDR1 is DFQATT and CDR2 is SNEGSKA (reference sequence). The J segment lost 9 bases and the V segment lost 7 bases, leaving 9 bases of the junction unmatched. The CDR3 is CSGAGQGFGEQFF. CDR3 DNA, as far as it was read: TGCAGTGGCGCGGGACAGGGGTTCGGTGAG.

This clone was observed many times. The part of the CDR3 DNA that was read is TGTGCCAGCAGCTTGGGGGCGGCCGGGGATACG. This encodes CASSLGAAGDT. The full-length CDR3 reads as CASSLGAAGDTQYF. This rearrangement joins TRBV7-9 to TRBJ2-3; possibly TRBD1 for D (6 bases). The missing CDR3 end, 3 residues past where the read stops, is filled in from the germline J gene. V was trimmed by 3 bases and J by 6 bases, leaving 13 bases between them. Germline loops: CDR1 SEHNR, CDR2 FQNEAQ (reference sequence). CDR3 length equals 14 residues.

This clone was seen only a few times. The sequence runs out 3 residues before the end of the CDR3; the remainder is reconstructed from the germline J gene. This rearrangement joins TRBV30 to TRBJ2-3, with 7 bases that match TRBD2. Germline-derived CDR1 and CDR2 are GTSNPN and SVGIG (reference sequence). Trimming cost V 0 bases and J 2 bases; bases outside gene matches: 8. This CDR3 spans 16 amino acids. CDR3 loop: CAWSVRVAGYTDTQYF. The sequenced part of the CDR3 DNA is TGTGCCTGGAGTGTACGGGTAGCGGGCTACACAGATACG.

In this sample, this clone turned up a few times. The missing CDR3 end, 3 residues past where the read stops, is filled in from the germline J gene. This chain links TRBV18 with TRBJ2-7; 7 bases fit TRBD1. The CDR3 covers 15 residues. With V trimmed by 3 bases and J by 2 bases, 7 bases remained unmatched. Germline V gene lookup returns CDR1 KGHSH and CDR2 LQKENI. The covered CDR3 bases are TGTGCCAGCTCACCGCCCCGGGACAGCACCTACGAG. Protein: CASSPPRDSTYE. The complete CDR3 reads CASSPPRDSTYEQYF.

In this sample, this clone turned up many times. The read ends 3 residues early relative to the CDR3; the germline J gene fills the gap. This chain connects TRBV5-8 to TRBJ1-2; 10 nucleotides align to TRBD1. The CDR3 extends over 14 amino acids. The ends lost 0 bases at V and 4 bases at J; junction bases unmatched: 0. Germline CDR1 is SGHTS and CDR2 is YDEGEE. The CDR3 spells CASSLGDRGYGYTF. Partial CDR3 DNA: TGTGCCAGCAGCTTGGGGGACAGGGGCTATGGC.

This clone occurred a few times. The read ends 3 residues early relative to the CDR3; the germline J gene fills the gap. This chain joins TRBV30 and TRBJ1-2; 8 bases fit TRBD1. The CDR3 is 14 residues long. V dropped 4 bases and J dropped 4; count of bases not matched to a gene: 8. The germline V gene has CDR1 GTSNPN and CDR2 SVGIG (reference sequence). CDR3 DNA (partial): TGTGCCTGGAATGTTCAGGGGGCCTCCTATGGC. This codes for CAWNVQGASYG. The whole CDR3 protein reads CAWNVQGASYGYTF.

This clone occurred a few times. The CDR3 goes on 3 residues after the read ends, and that part is filled in from the germline J gene. This chain uses TRBV18 with TRBJ2-7; D perhaps matches TRBD2 (7 bases). The V gene's germline CDR1 is KGHSH and CDR2 LQKENI. The CDR3 loop spans 16 amino acids. The V gene lost 4 bases and the J gene lost 0 bases, with 16 bases spanning the gap. CDR3 sequence reads: CASSLGLGGLSYEQYF. CDR3 DNA, as far as it was read: TGTGCCAGCTCACTGGGACTGGGGGGGCTCTCCTACGAG.

This clone was seen ten or more times. The read is 3 residues too short to cover the CDR3 end, so that end is filled in from the germline J gene. V gene TRBV7-9 combines with J gene TRBJ1-1, with 10 bases that match TRBD1. Losses at the gene ends were 6 bases for V and 5 bases for J; bases not matched to a gene: 6. There are 14 residues in the CDR3. Looked up from germline, CDR1 is SEHNR and CDR2 is FQNEAQ (reference sequence). Incomplete CDR3 DNA: TGTGCCAGCAGGAGGACAGGGGGGTTAACTGAA. Amino acids: CASRRTGGLTE. The CDR3 in its entirety is CASRRTGGLTEAFF.